This passage covers 3 T cell receptor beta chains from one sample sequenced in a study of blood T cell repertoires in COVID-19 (dated by TCRdb to about 2020). Library construction relied on the immunoSEQ multiplex PCR assay. Imported from immuneACCESS, the table was reduced by TCRdb to in-frame sequences with V and J called. These copies leave out some clones; in studies compared against another copy, an unresolved V gene accounts for under half, and the cause of the remainder is not known. In all, the sample holds just over 350,000 clones, and approximately 86% of those were seen once. The ten biggest clones cover 7% to 7.5% of the sample. Input material: peripheral blood. The receptors derive from a woman aged 55 to 70 with COVID-19, enrolled during active disease.

This chain's CDR3 is CASSSRDRGRNQPQHF. The CDR3 bases are TGTGCCAGTAGTTCCCGGGACAGGGGGCGCAATCAGCCCCAGCATTTT. This chain links TRBV19 with TRBJ1-5; 12 bases match TRBD1. Germline V gives CDR1 LNHDA, CDR2 SQIVND (reference sequence). This CDR3 is 16 amino acids long. V gave up 5 bases and J gave up 2 bases; unmatched junction bases: 4. The whole variable domain, filled in from reference TRBV19 and TRBJ1-5, reads DGGITQSPKYLFRKEGQNVTLSCEQNLNHDAMYWYRQDPGQGLRLIYYSQIVNDFQKGDIAEGYSVSREKKESFPLTVTSAQKNPTAFYLCASSSRDRGRNQPQHFGDGTRLSIL.

This clone was observed once. The chain has TRBV6-1 and TRBJ1-2, with unresolved D. The V end lost 3 bases, the J end lost 5 bases, and 22 bases lay between the germline ends. CDR3 length: 17 residues. Germline values: CDR1 MNHNS, CDR2 SASEGT. For the CDR3, the DNA is TGTGCCAGCAGTGAGGAGGGAACAGAGCTTAAATTTTATGGCTACACCTTC. This codes for CASSEEGTELKFYGYTF.

The chain's CDR3 is CASSLPQDSENTEAFF. The DNA of the CDR3 is TGTGCCAGCAGCTTACCCCAGGACAGCGAGAACACTGAAGCTTTCTTT. The chain carries TRBV7-8 and TRBJ1-1, with TRBD1 as a possible D gene (6 bases). This CDR3 spans 16 amino acids. CDR1 and CDR2 (germline): SGHVS, FQNEAQ. V was cut by 2 bases and J by 1 base, with 14 bases left in between.